This T cell receptor beta chain appears in the sequencing data of a study of T cell changes during pregnancy in multiple sclerosis. CDR1 is ENHRY, CDR2 SYGVKD, per germline. This CDR3 is 13 amino acids long. The ends lost 8 bases at V and 9 bases at J; junction bases unmatched: 9. Clones were sequenced by immunoSEQ multiplex PCR, and TCRdb holds only the in-frame ones, with some missing. The table shows 34,000 or so clones, with roughly 93% occurring only once. The rearrangement uses TRBV10-3 and TRBJ2-1, with 8 bases identical to TRBD2. The clonotype comes from a female donor in good health, enrolled as a control in a pregnancy study. The sequencing used peripheral blood, collected in the second trimester of pregnancy. The CDR3 DNA follows: TGTGCCATCGGGACTAGTATTGATGTTGAGCAGTTCTTC. This sequence encodes CAIGTSIDVEQFF.